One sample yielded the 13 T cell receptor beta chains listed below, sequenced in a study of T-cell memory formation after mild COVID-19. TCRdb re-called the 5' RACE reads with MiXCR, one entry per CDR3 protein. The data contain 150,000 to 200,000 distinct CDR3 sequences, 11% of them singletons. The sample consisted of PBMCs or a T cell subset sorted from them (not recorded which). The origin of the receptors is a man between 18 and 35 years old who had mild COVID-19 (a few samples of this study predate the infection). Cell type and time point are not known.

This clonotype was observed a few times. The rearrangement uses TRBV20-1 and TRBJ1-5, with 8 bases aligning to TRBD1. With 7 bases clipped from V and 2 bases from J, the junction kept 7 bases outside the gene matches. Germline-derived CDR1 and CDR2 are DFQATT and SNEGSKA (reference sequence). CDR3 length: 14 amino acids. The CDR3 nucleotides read TGCAGTGGCCGGGGACAGGTAGGCAATCAGCCCCAGCATTTT. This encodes CSGRGQVGNQPQHF.

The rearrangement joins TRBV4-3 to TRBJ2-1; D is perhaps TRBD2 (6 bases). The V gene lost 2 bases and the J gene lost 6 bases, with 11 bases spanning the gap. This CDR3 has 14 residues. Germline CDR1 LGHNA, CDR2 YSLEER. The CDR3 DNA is TGCGCCAGCAGCCAAAACCGGGAGCGCAATGAGCAGTTCTTC. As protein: CASSQNRERNEQFF.

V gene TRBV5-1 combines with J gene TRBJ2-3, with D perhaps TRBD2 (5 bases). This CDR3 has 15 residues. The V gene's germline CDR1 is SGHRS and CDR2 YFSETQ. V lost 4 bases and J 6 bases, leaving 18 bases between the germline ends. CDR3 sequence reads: CASSPLGVSRDTQYF. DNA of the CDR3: TGCGCCAGCAGCCCCCTCGGGGTGTCACGGGATACGCAGTATTTT.

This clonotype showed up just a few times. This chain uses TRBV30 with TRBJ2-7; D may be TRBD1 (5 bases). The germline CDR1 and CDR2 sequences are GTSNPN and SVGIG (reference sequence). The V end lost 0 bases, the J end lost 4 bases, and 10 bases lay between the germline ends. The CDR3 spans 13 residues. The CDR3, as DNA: TGTGCCTGGAGTGTACAGGTCCAGTACGAGCAGTACTTC. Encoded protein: CAWSVQVQYEQYF.

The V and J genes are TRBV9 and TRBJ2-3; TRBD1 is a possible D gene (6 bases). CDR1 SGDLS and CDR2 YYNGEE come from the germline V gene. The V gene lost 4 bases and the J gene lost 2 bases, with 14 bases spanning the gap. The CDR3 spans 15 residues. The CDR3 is CASSPTGPTTDTQYF. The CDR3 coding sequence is TGTGCCAGCAGCCCGACAGGTCCCACCACAGATACGCAGTATTTT.

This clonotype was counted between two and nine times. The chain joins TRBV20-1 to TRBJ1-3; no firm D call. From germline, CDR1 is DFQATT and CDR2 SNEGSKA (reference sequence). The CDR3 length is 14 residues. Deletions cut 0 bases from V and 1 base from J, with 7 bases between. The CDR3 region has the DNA TGCAGTGCTAGAGAGGTGACATCTGGAAACACCATATATTTT. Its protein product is CSAREVTSGNTIYF.

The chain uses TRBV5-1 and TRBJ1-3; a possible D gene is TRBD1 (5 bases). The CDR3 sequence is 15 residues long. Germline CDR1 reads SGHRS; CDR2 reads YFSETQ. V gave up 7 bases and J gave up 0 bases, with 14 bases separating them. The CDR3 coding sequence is TGCGCCAGCCGTACGACGGGGCTCTCTGGAAACACCATATATTTT. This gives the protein CASRTTGLSGNTIYF.

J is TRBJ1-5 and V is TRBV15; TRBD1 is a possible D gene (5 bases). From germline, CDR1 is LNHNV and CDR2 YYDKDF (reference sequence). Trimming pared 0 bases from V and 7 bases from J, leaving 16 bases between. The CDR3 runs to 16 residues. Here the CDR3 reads CATSRDPGQHQQPQHF. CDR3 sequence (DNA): TGTGCCACCAGCAGAGATCCGGGGCAGCATCAACAGCCCCAGCATTTT. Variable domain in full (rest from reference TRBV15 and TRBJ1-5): DAMVIQNPRYQVTQFGKPVTLSCSQTLNHNVMYWYQQKSSQAPKLLFHYYDKDFNNEADTPDNFQSRRPNTSFCFLDIRSPGLGDTAMYLCATSRDPGQHQQPQHFGDGTRLSIL.

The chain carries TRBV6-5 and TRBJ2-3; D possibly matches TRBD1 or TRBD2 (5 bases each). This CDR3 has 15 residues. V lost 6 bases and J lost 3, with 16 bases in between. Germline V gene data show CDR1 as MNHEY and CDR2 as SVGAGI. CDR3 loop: CASSRGTGSTDTQYF. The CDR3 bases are TGTGCCAGCAGCCGAGGGACGGGGAGTACAGATACGCAGTATTTT.

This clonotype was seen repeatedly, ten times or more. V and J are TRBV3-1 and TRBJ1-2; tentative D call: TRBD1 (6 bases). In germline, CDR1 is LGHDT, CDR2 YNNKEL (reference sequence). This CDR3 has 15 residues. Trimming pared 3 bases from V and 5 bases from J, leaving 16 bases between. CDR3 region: CASSHWTVPGYGYTF. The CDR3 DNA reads TGTGCCAGCAGCCATTGGACAGTTCCCGGGTATGGCTACACCTTC.

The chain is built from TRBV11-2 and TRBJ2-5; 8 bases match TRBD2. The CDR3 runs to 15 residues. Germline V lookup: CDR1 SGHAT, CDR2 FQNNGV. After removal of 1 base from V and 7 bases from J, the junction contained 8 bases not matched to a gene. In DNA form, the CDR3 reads TGTGCCAGCAGCTTAGCGGGGGGGAGATCGGCGACCCAGTACTTC. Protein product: CASSLAGGRSATQYF.

In nucleotides, the CDR3 is TGTGCCACCAGTGGTCCGGGACAGGGAGGGAATGAGCAGTTCTTC. Translation gives CATSGPGQGGNEQFF. The chain has TRBV24-1 and TRBJ2-1, with TRBD1 identical over 9 bases. Germline CDR1 and CDR2: KGHDR and SFDVKD. The CDR3 sequence is 15 residues long. The trim removed 5 bases at V and 7 bases at J, leaving 8 bases unmatched.

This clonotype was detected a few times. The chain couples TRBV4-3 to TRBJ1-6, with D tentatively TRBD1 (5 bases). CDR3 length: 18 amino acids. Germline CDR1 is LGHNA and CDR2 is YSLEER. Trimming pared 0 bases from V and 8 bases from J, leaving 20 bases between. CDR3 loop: CASSQDQYLRGGDSPLHF. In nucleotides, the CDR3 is TGCGCCAGCAGCCAAGATCAATATCTTAGGGGAGGCGATTCACCCCTCCACTTT.